This TCR beta chain was identified during a study of blood T cell repertoires in COVID-19. The overall study: Nucleic acid was either cDNA or gDNA, and it came from T cells, B-cell-depleted T cells, or PBMCs.

The protocol was immunoSEQ multiplex PCR, while the TCRdb copy is restricted to in-frame clones and leaves out a portion. The sample yields a few hundred thousand clones, around 87% seen once. The V gene end was trimmed by 8 bases and the J gene end by 3 bases; junction bases not matched to a gene: 6. The germline gives CDR1 LGHNA, CDR2 YNFKEQ. The CDR3 contains 14 residues. This sequence was found in a man aged 60-69 years with acute or convalescent COVID-19. This sequence joins TRBV4-2 and TRBJ1-4; 7 bases are shared with TRBD1. Sequenced input: peripheral blood. This CDR3 reads CASASGQPNEKLFF. CDR3 DNA: TGTGCCAGCGCATCGGGACAGCCTAATGAAAAACTGTTTTTT.